This T cell receptor beta chain was recovered during a study of response to subunit inactivated influenza vaccine. Study results and caveats: Authors suggested seasonal influenza vaccinations each recruit few new T cells.

Germline CDR1 reads SEHNR; CDR2 reads FQNEAQ (reference sequence). V shed 1 base and J shed 4 bases, with 12 bases lying between them. The length of the CDR3 is 15 residues. TCRdb used MiXCR to reprocess the RT-PCR reads, holding one entry per CDR3 protein. Among around 520,000 distinct CDR3 sequences listed, around 25% were seen once. Of note for this clonotype: The antigen remains undetermined.

This sample comprised CD4+ T cells sorted from PBMCs, obtained around 5 days after vaccination. The rearrangement joins TRBV7-9 to TRBJ2-3, with D perhaps TRBD2 (6 bases). The receptor comes from a man in his forties or fifties who received an inactivated influenza vaccine. The CDR3 region is CASSLGWRDADTQYF. The DNA for the CDR3 is TGTGCCAGCAGCTTAGGATGGAGGGACGCAGATACGCAGTATTTT.